One sample yielded the 9 T cell receptor beta chains listed below, sequenced in a study of blood T cells in healthy people across ages. Next came a second PCR, run for 7 to 11 cycles, which used a sample-barcoded 5' primer along with a J-beta primer mix. Each CDR3 protein gets one entry after TCRdb re-called the 5' RACE reads with MiXCR. The sample gives roughly 1.7 million distinct CDR3 sequences, roughly 32% of which show up once; approximately 10% is in the top ten. Sequencing was carried out using blood. The receptors were gathered from a woman in her twenties or thirties in good health.

Only a few counts were recorded for this clonotype. This chain links TRBV30 with TRBJ1-6; TRBD1 might be the D (6 bases). The V gene lost 4 bases and the J gene lost 7 bases, with 11 bases spanning the gap. The CDR3 totals 13 residues. The germline CDR1 and CDR2 sequences are GTSNPN and SVGIG (reference sequence). CDR3 region: CAWTRTENSPLHF. The CDR3 DNA reads as TGTGCCTGGACCCGGACAGAAAATTCACCCCTCCACTTT.

Concerning this clonotype: One junction end disagrees with the germline gene, perhaps due to a read error. This chain uses TRBV6-1 with TRBJ1-1; D gene ambiguous. There are 13 residues in the CDR3. Germline loops: CDR1 MNHNS, CDR2 SASEGT. CDR3 in amino acids: CAGSEYRGTEAFF. CDR3 nucleotides: TGTGCCGGCAGTGAATATCGAGGGACTGAAGCTTTCTTT.

The chain employs TRBV12-3 or TRBV12-4 and TRBJ2-1; unclear D gene. Deletions cut 5 bases from V and 8 bases from J, with 19 bases between. CDR3 length: 15 amino acids. CDR3 loop: CASSRTLSLVDEQFF. The CDR3 region has the DNA TGTGCCAGCAGTCGAACTCTAAGTCTGGTGGATGAGCAGTTCTTC.

This chain links TRBV12-3 or TRBV12-4 with TRBJ2-7; no clear D gene. The CDR3 has 14 amino acids. V lost 2 bases to trimming and J lost 5 bases, with 13 bases between them. Written as DNA, the CDR3 is TGTGCCAGCAGTTTATTTTCGCTGCCCCACGAGCAGTACTTC. Its translation is CASSLFSLPHEQYF.

The J gene is TRBJ2-3, the V gene TRBV27, with 11 nucleotides matching TRBD2. The CDR3 extends over 17 amino acids. With 1 base clipped from V and 4 bases from J, the junction kept 7 bases outside the gene matches. Germline-derived CDR1 and CDR2 are MNHEY and SMNVEV (reference sequence). The CDR3 sequence is CASSLLAGGPSSDTQYF. CDR3 bases: TGTGCCAGCAGTTTATTAGCGGGAGGGCCCTCGTCAGATACGCAGTATTTT.

This chain links TRBV7-9 with TRBJ1-1, with D possibly matching TRBD1 (6 bases). The CDR3 covers 16 residues. Trimming took off 5 bases at V and 2 bases at J, with 18 bases between the two ends. Germline-derived CDR1 and CDR2 are SEHNR and FQNEAQ (reference sequence). CDR3 residues: CASSPRGERRNTEAFF. The CDR3 DNA is TGTGCCAGCAGCCCTAGGGGGGAGCGGCGTAACACTGAAGCTTTCTTT.

This clonotype was counted only a few times. The V gene is TRBV20-1, the J gene TRBJ2-7, with D perhaps matching TRBD2 (6 bases). The CDR3 consists of 15 residues. CDR1 DFQATT and CDR2 SNEGSKA come from the germline V gene (reference sequence). V lost 5 bases and J 0 bases, leaving 17 bases between the germline ends. DNA for the CDR3: TGCAGTGCTGGGAGTCTAGCGTTAAGCTCCTACGAGCAGTACTTC. Encoded protein: CSAGSLALSSYEQYF.

This clonotype was recorded a few times. This chain connects TRBV7-9 to TRBJ1-2; TRBD1 is a possible D gene (6 bases). V lost 5 bases, J lost 8 bases, and 27 bases lay in between. The CDR3 is 17 residues long. Germline CDR1 and CDR2: SEHNR and FQNEAQ (reference sequence). The CDR3 protein is CASSPGPTGGPSRGYTF. CDR3 in DNA: TGTGCCAGCAGCCCGGGACCTACGGGGGGCCCCTCCCGGGGCTACACCTTC. The full variable domain, completed using reference TRBV7-9 and TRBJ1-2, is DTGVSQNPRHKITKRGQNVTFRCDPISEHNRLYWYRQTLGQGPEFLTYFQNEAQLEKSRLLSDRFSAERPKGSFSTLEIQRTEQGDSAMYLCASSPGPTGGPSRGYTFGSGTRLTVV.

This chain links TRBV7-9 with TRBJ2-1; 11 bases align to TRBD2. The CDR3 covers 16 residues. The trim removed 5 bases at V and 5 bases at J, leaving 8 bases unmatched. Germline V gene data show CDR1 as SEHNR and CDR2 as FQNEAQ (reference sequence). CDR3 in amino acids: CASSQEGLAVNNEQFF. DNA of the CDR3: TGTGCCAGCAGCCAGGAGGGACTAGCGGTAAACAATGAGCAGTTCTTC. Looking up the rest from reference TRBV7-9 and TRBJ2-1 gives the full variable domain: DTGVSQNPRHKITKRGQNVTFRCDPISEHNRLYWYRQTLGQGPEFLTYFQNEAQLEKSRLLSDRFSAERPKGSFSTLEIQRTEQGDSAMYLCASSQEGLAVNNEQFFGPGTRLTVL.